Each of the 24 T cell receptor beta chains below was sequenced from the same sample in a study of molecular identifiers for immune sequencing clone quantification. Via MiXCR, TCRdb re-called the PCR reads, giving one row per CDR3 protein. Of around 65,000 distinct CDR3 sequences listed, less than 20% are singletons. Sequenced material: naive CD8+ T cells from blood, with Jurkat cell RNA spiked in. Stated subset: FACS-sorted CD8+CD4-CCR7+CD45RA+ naive T cells. The receptor source for this set is a human donor in good health. Some libraries in this study had Jurkat cell RNA spiked in.

As concerns this clonotype: A single base separates this from a much larger clone, so it may be a read error. This chain connects TRBV6-2 or TRBV6-3 to TRBJ2-7; tentative D call: TRBD1 (5 bases). This CDR3 is 12 amino acids long. Germline V CDR1 and CDR2: MNHEY, SVGEGT. Trimming shortened V by 8 bases and J by 4 bases, and 12 bases separated the two germline ends. As DNA, the CDR3 is TGTGCCAGCGGTCCCGACAGTTACGAGCAGTACTTC. Translated, it gives CASGPDSYEQYF.

This clonotype was seen repeatedly, ten times or more. The chain carries TRBV7-6 and TRBJ1-4; TRBD1 is a possible D gene (6 bases). CDR1 and CDR2 from the germline V gene are SGHVS and FNYEAQ. CDR3 size: 17 residues. Trimming pared 1 base from V and 3 bases from J, leaving 15 bases between. The CDR3 spells CASSLGNRVVANEKLFF. The CDR3 bases are TGTGCCAGCAGCTTAGGGAACAGGGTTGTGGCTAATGAAAAACTGTTTTTT.

This clonotype was detected ten times or more. Here the CDR3 DNA reads TGTGCCAGCAGCGCAGGGACTACCTCCTACGAGCAGTACTTC. Translation: CASSAGTTSYEQYF. This chain links TRBV9 with TRBJ2-7, with TRBD2 identical over 7 bases. This CDR3 is built from 14 residues. Germline CDR1 reads SGDLS; CDR2 reads YYNGEE. With 3 bases clipped from V and 0 bases from J, the junction kept 3 bases outside the gene matches.

This clonotype was seen many times. This sequence joins TRBV24-1 and TRBJ1-1; perhaps TRBD1 as D (5 bases). This CDR3 spans 13 amino acids. CDR1 is KGHDR, CDR2 SFDVKD, per germline. V lost 10 bases and J lost 4, with 15 bases in between. CDR3 residues: CATESFGGTEAFF. CDR3 in DNA: TGTGCCACGGAGAGCTTCGGGGGCACTGAAGCTTTCTTT.

The chain is built from TRBV27 and TRBJ2-7; the match to TRBD2 covers 7 bases. The V and J ends lost 3 bases and 2 bases, in that order; junction bases with no gene match: 4. This CDR3 spans 14 amino acids. The V gene's germline CDR1 is MNHEY and CDR2 SMNVEV (reference sequence). The CDR3 reads CASSFGGGPYEQYF. CDR3 DNA: TGTGCCAGCAGTTTCGGGGGAGGGCCCTACGAGCAGTACTTC.

This clonotype was detected ten times or more. The gene calls are TRBV23-1 and TRBJ1-5, with D perhaps TRBD1 (5 bases). TRBV23-1 is an ORF for which the function is uncertain. V was cut by 5 bases and J by 2 bases, with 10 bases left in between. The CDR3 is 14 residues long. In nucleotides, the CDR3 is TGCGCCAGCAGTGCAAGGGGTGGCAATCAGCCCCAGCATTTT. It specifies CASSARGGNQPQHF.

To note about this clonotype: It may be a read error: a sequence one base away is much more abundant. The chain joins TRBV7-9 to TRBJ2-5; 7 bases fit TRBD1. Germline CDR1 and CDR2: SEHNR and FQNEAQ (reference sequence). V lost 5 bases to trimming and J lost 1 base; unmatched junction nucleotides: 4. CDR3 length: 14 residues. The CDR3 coding sequence is TGTGCCAGCAGCGAGGGACAGCGCCAAGAGACCCAGTACTTC. Its protein product is CASSEGQRQETQYF.

This clonotype was counted at least ten times. V usage is TRBV28 and J usage is TRBJ2-7, with 11 bases identical to TRBD2. Germline V gene data show CDR1 as MDHEN and CDR2 as SYDVKM. Unmatched junction bases numbered 7, after V lost 6 bases and J lost 3 bases. There are 15 residues in the CDR3. CDR3: CASSVLAGDLYEQYF. CDR3 DNA sequence: TGTGCCAGCAGCGTACTAGCGGGGGACCTCTACGAGCAGTACTTC.

This clonotype came up a few times. The chain is built from TRBV9 and TRBJ2-1; no definite D call. The ends were cut back, 4 bases at V and 3 bases at J, with 8 bases in the middle. The CDR3 is 13 amino acids. The germline V gene has CDR1 SGDLS and CDR2 YYNGEE. In DNA form, the CDR3 reads TGTGCCAGCAGCACTCAGCTCTACAATGAGCAGTTCTTC. This sequence encodes CASSTQLYNEQFF.

The chain couples TRBV14 to TRBJ2-2; D unresolved. Trimming stripped 1 base from V and 3 bases from J, with 9 bases between. The CDR3 covers 15 residues. The germline V gene encodes CDR1 SGHDN and CDR2 FVKESK. Here the CDR3 reads CASSQGVLYTGELFF. CDR3 nucleotide sequence: TGTGCCAGCAGCCAAGGGGTGCTGTACACCGGGGAGCTGTTTTTT.

This clonotype has just one count. This may stem from a read error, because a much larger clone lies one nucleotide away. This chain joins TRBV13 and TRBJ2-3, with TRBD2 as a possible D gene (5 bases). V was shortened by 5 bases and J by 2 bases, with 8 bases between the two germline ends. This CDR3 has 13 amino acids. Germline V lookup: CDR1 PRHDT, CDR2 FYEKMQ (reference sequence). Written as DNA, the CDR3 is TGTGCCAGCAGCCCCCGGGACACAGATACGCAGTATTTT. Amino acid sequence: CASSPRDTDTQYF. Full variable domain (outside the CDR3, taken from reference TRBV13 and TRBJ2-3): AAGVIQSPRHLIKEKRETATLKCYPIPRHDTVYWYQQGPGQDPQFLISFYEKMQSDKGSIPDRFSAQQFSDYHSELNMSSLELGDSALYFCASSPRDTDTQYFGPGTRLTVL.

The chain has TRBV20-1 and TRBJ2-7; a possible D gene is TRBD2 (6 bases). The CDR3 is 12 residues long. The germline V gene has CDR1 DFQATT and CDR2 SNEGSKA (reference sequence). V gave up 4 bases and J gave up 5 bases, with 12 bases separating them. The DNA for the CDR3 is TGCAGTGCTACCGGGAGCGAAGACGAGCAGTACTTC. Amino acid sequence: CSATGSEDEQYF.

This clonotype appeared once. A much larger clone differs by one base, so this may be a read error. The gene calls are TRBV7-2 and TRBJ1-5; D unresolved. This CDR3 is 15 amino acids long. Germline lookup yields CDR1 SGHTA and CDR2 FQGNSA. CDR3 amino acids: CASSLGSNSNRPQHF. As DNA, the CDR3 is TGTGCCAGCAGCTTAGGCAGTAATAGCAATCGGCCCCAGCATTTT. The variable domain in full, completed from reference TRBV7-2 and TRBJ1-5, reads GAGVSQSPSNKVTEKGKDVELRCDPISGHTALYWYRQSLGQGLEFLIYFQGNSAPDKSGLPSDRFSAERTGGSVSTLTIQRTQQEDSAVYLCASSLGSNSNRPQHFGDGTRLSIL.

Note on this clonotype: A much bigger clone sits one base away, suggesting this may be a read error. The chain carries TRBV15 and TRBJ1-5; weak D call: TRBD1 (5 bases). V lost 5 bases and J 0 bases, leaving 11 bases between the germline ends. This CDR3 comprises 15 residues. Germline assignment: CDR1 LNHNV and CDR2 YYDKDF (reference sequence). As DNA, the CDR3 is TGTGCCACCAGCGGAGCGGGACTTAGCAATCAGCCCCAGCATTTT. Translation gives CATSGAGLSNQPQHF.

As regards this clonotype: Its ends do not fully match the called genes, so a read error is possible. The chain is built from TRBV23-1 and TRBJ2-6; perhaps TRBD1 as D (5 bases). TRBV23-1 is treated as an ORF (open reading frame) with a function not yet certain. This CDR3 is built from 14 residues. The CDR3 DNA is TGCGCCAGCAGTCAGAATTCTGGGGCCGACGTCCTGATTTTC. It encodes CASSQNSGADVLIF.

This clonotype occurred many times. This chain uses TRBV2 with TRBJ1-6; D remains ambiguous. The V end was cut by 5 bases, the J end by 3 bases, with 8 bases between. The germline V gene encodes CDR1 SNHLY and CDR2 FYNNEI. This CDR3 comprises 14 residues. Here the CDR3 DNA reads TGTGCCAGCAGTCCCCTCGGCTATAATTCACCCCTCCACTTT. Amino acids: CASSPLGYNSPLHF.

This clonotype has ten or more counts. The rearrangement links TRBV20-1 to TRBJ2-7; a possible D gene is TRBD2 (5 bases). The CDR3 contains 13 residues. CDR1 and CDR2 (germline): DFQATT, SNEGSKA (reference sequence). The germline V and J ends were trimmed by 1 base and 3 bases, with 10 bases remaining between them. DNA for the CDR3: TGCAGTGCTAGAGTGGCGGCGGGCTACGAGCAGTACTTC. Protein product: CSARVAAGYEQYF.

This clonotype was picked up many times. V usage is TRBV5-6 and J usage is TRBJ2-7, with D perhaps being TRBD1 or TRBD2 (5 bases each). The CDR3 is 14 amino acids. Trimming shortened V by 4 bases and J by 2 bases, and 13 bases separated the two germline ends. Germline V gene data show CDR1 as SGHDT and CDR2 as YYEEEE. The CDR3 here is CASSEGPGTYEQYF. The CDR3 DNA reads TGTGCCAGCAGCGAGGGGCCCGGCACCTACGAGCAGTACTTC.

As for this clonotype: Germline and junction disagree at one end, which may indicate a read error. This chain joins TRBV12-5 and TRBJ1-5, with D unresolved. The germline CDR1 and CDR2 sequences are LGHNT and FRNRAP. The CDR3 contains 12 residues. The CDR3 nucleotides are TGTGCTAGTGGATATAGCAATCAGACCCAGCATTTT. It encodes CASGYSNQTQHF.

The rearrangement uses TRBV11-3 and TRBJ2-3, with a possible D match to TRBD2 (6 bases). Germline V gives CDR1 SGHNT, CDR2 YENEEA. Trimming shortened V by 5 bases and J by 2 bases, and 14 bases separated the two germline ends. The CDR3 length is 15 residues. The CDR3: CASSTLRGNTDTQYF. In nucleotides, the CDR3 is TGTGCCAGCAGCACCCTTCGGGGGAACACAGATACGCAGTATTTT.

This clonotype was found many times. The V call is TRBV14, the J call TRBJ2-7, with 7 bases lining up with TRBD1. Germline trimming cut 5 bases from V and 3 bases from J; bases unmatched to any gene: 10. The CDR3 extends over 15 amino acids. Germline loops: CDR1 SGHDN, CDR2 FVKESK. DNA for the CDR3: TGTGCCAGCAGCGGCCGACAGGGCCTTATCTACGAGCAGTACTTC. This codes for CASSGRQGLIYEQYF.

The gene calls are TRBV11-3 and TRBJ2-1, with D unresolved. The CDR3 covers 14 residues. V lost 5 bases and J 8 bases, leaving 16 bases between the germline ends. Germline assignment: CDR1 SGHNT and CDR2 YENEEA. The CDR3 sequence: CASSPPGRIHEQFF. The CDR3 bases are TGTGCCAGCAGCCCCCCGGGTAGAATCCATGAGCAGTTCTTC. The entire variable domain, with the rest obtained from reference TRBV11-3 and TRBJ2-1, is as follows: EAGVVQSPRYKIIEKKQPVAFWCNPISGHNTLYWYLQNLGQGPELLIRYENEEAVDDSQLPKDRFSAERLKGVDSTLKIQPAELGDSAVYLCASSPPGRIHEQFFGPGTRLTVL.

This clonotype appeared many times. The gene calls are TRBV6-1 and TRBJ1-2; D not certain. The germline V and J ends were trimmed by 3 bases and 0 bases, with 11 bases remaining between them. In germline, CDR1 is MNHNS, CDR2 SASEGT. There are 15 residues in the CDR3. The CDR3 bases are TGTGCCAGCAGTGAGTGGGAGGAAACTAACTATGGCTACACCTTC. Protein sequence: CASSEWEETNYGYTF.

This clonotype was counted at least ten times. The chain carries TRBV27 and TRBJ1-1, with D maybe TRBD1 (6 bases). The CDR3 runs 15 residues. Trimming removed 3 bases at V and 4 bases at J, with 15 bases between. Germline V gene sequence: CDR1 MNHEY, CDR2 SMNVEV (reference sequence). The CDR3 sequence is CASSLVRGPGTEAFF. The CDR3 bases are TGTGCCAGCAGTTTGGTGCGGGGGCCGGGCACTGAAGCTTTCTTT.